A single sample is the source of the 8 T cell receptor beta chains below, sequenced in a study of T cell changes during pregnancy in multiple sclerosis. The protocol was immunoSEQ multiplex PCR, while the TCRdb copy is restricted to in-frame clones and leaves out a portion. This sample has 55,000 to 85,000 clones; roughly 92% occur once, and the top ten carry 1.5% to 2.5%. Here the sequenced sample was peripheral blood, taken in the second trimester of pregnancy. Receptor source: a female donor with multiple sclerosis, enrolled in a pregnancy study.

This chain uses TRBV29-1 with TRBJ2-7, with D perhaps matching TRBD1 (6 bases). Germline V gene lookup returns CDR1 SQVTM and CDR2 ANQGSEA. V lost 4 bases and J 3 bases, leaving 10 bases between the germline ends. The CDR3 consists of 12 residues. CDR3: CSVVSRGYEQYF. CDR3 DNA sequence: TGCAGCGTTGTAAGCAGGGGCTACGAGCAGTACTTC.

This clone has just a few counts. This chain connects TRBV7-2 to TRBJ1-6; D may be TRBD1 (6 bases). Looked up from germline, CDR1 is SGHTA and CDR2 is FQGNSA. This CDR3 contains 14 residues. Deletions cut 4 bases from V and 7 bases from J, with 11 bases between. CDR3 in amino acids: CASSSTGKNSPLHF. CDR3 coding DNA: TGTGCCAGCAGCTCGACAGGAAAAAATTCACCCCTCCACTTT.

For this clone: Because the CDR3 is missing its conserved closing phenylalanine or tryptophan, this is likely a read error. Because the CDR3's place on the DNA is in doubt, the DNA is left out and the CDR3 is given as listed by TCRdb. This chain joins TRBV5-6 and TRBJ2-3; the table's D call TRBD2 went unverified against the DNA. The CDR3 adds up to 13 amino acids, both ends counted. Germline CDR1 SGHDT, CDR2 YYEEEE. CDR3 protein: CASSSSGRETTIA.

The chain joins TRBV10-3 to TRBJ1-2; 10 bases align to TRBD1. The CDR3 covers 15 residues. Looked up from germline, CDR1 is ENHRY and CDR2 is SYGVKD. Trimming took 4 bases from V and 6 from J; bases not matched to a gene: 8. The CDR3 region is CAISGPGQGLDGYTF. CDR3 sequence (DNA): TGTGCCATCAGTGGACCGGGACAGGGGCTTGATGGCTACACCTTC.

The genes are TRBV6-5 and TRBJ1-6; no reliable D call. The V and J ends lost 5 bases and 7 bases respectively, with 6 bases between them. This CDR3 contains 12 residues. Germline assignment: CDR1 MNHEY and CDR2 SVGAGI. In DNA form, the CDR3 reads TGTGCCAGCAGTACGGGGAATTCACCCCTCCACTTT. This sequence encodes CASSTGNSPLHF.

This rearrangement joins TRBV7-3 to TRBJ2-2; D is possibly TRBD2 (7 bases). This CDR3 is 15 amino acids long. Germline CDR1 and CDR2: SGHTA and FQGTGA. Between the trimmed V and J ends, which lost 5 bases and 7 bases, there was a span of 17 bases. For the CDR3, the DNA is TGTGCCAGCAGCCAAGGGGGGGGGCGCATCGGGGAGCTGTTTTTT. Translation: CASSQGGGRIGELFF.

The chain uses TRBV14 and TRBJ2-3, with 9 bases lining up with TRBD2. The junction had 6 bases not matched to a gene; V was cut back by 4 bases and J by 4 bases. The CDR3 contains 15 residues. CDR1 is SGHDN, CDR2 FVKESK, per germline. The CDR3 reads CASSLSGSVADTQYF. DNA for the CDR3: TGTGCCAGCAGCCTTAGCGGGAGCGTAGCAGATACGCAGTATTTT.

The V gene is TRBV18, the J gene TRBJ2-1; TRBD2 is a possible D gene (5 bases). Germline V gives CDR1 KGHSH, CDR2 LQKENI. The ends were cut back, 6 bases at V and 9 bases at J, with 12 bases in the middle. The CDR3 is 12 amino acids. Here the CDR3 reads CASSYLAPEQFF. Written as DNA, the CDR3 is TGTGCCAGCTCGTACCTAGCACCTGAGCAGTTCTTC.